The entry below describes one T cell receptor beta chain. Blood RNA was derived from unsorted whole blood, and germline DNA was extracted too. This specimen comes from a study of tumor-infiltrating lymphocytes in primary liver carcinoma. Constant-region priming of 500 to 550 ng total RNA yielded TCR beta cDNA. ARM-PCR, slightly modified, supplied the TCR beta libraries through three nested multiplex PCR rounds. TCRdb re-analysed the multiplex PCR reads in MiXCR, keeping a single row per CDR3 protein. The sample gives approximately 330,000 distinct CDR3 sequences, less than 65% of which show up once; about 6.1% is in the top ten. The sequenced sample consisted of peripheral blood. This receptor was obtained from a man aged 40-55 years with primary liver carcinoma and hepatitis B virus infection.

This CDR3 reads CASSLGGGESDEQYF. The CDR3 bases are TGTGCCAGCAGCTTAGGTGGCGGGGAGTCTGATGAGCAGTACTTC. The chain recombines TRBV11-2 with TRBJ2-7; tentatively, D is TRBD2 (6 bases). This CDR3 has 15 amino acids. The ends were cut back, 1 base at V and 7 bases at J, with 17 bases in the middle. CDR1 is SGHAT, CDR2 FQNNGV, per germline.